This T cell receptor (beta chain) is from a study of T cells in Graves' hyperthyroidism and ophthalmopathy (dated by TCRdb to about 2019). Describing the broader study: A discovery cohort of fewer than 110 patients, approximately 45 with Graves' ophthalmopathy and approximately 55 with stable Graves' hyperthyroidism, was used to find distinguishing TCR V-J signatures. Whether ophthalmopathy could be predicted prospectively was tested in an independent validation cohort made up of 18 hyperthyroidism patients plus 17 patients who later progressed to ophthalmopathy. For training and testing, the approximately 92 patients in the discovery cohort were randomly divided in a 7:3 ratio. Thyroid tissue and blood T-cell repertoires from about six Graves' hyperthyroidism patients were also compared in the study. Following sampling, methimazole starting at 30 mg daily was given to hyperthyroidism patients, and high-dose intravenous methylprednisolone was given to ophthalmopathy patients. The paper describes TCR Vbeta CDR3 sequencing of 135 peripheral blood samples, made up of roughly 40 ophthalmopathy patients, some 80 hyperthyroidism patients and 17 progressor patients. Summary of the overall study and its limitations: During validation, the model predicted progression to ophthalmopathy a median of around six months ahead of onset, with around 71% sensitivity and 72% to 85% specificity. No statistical method was used to fix the sample size in advance, and group allocation was not hidden from the investigators. Blood samples also contained most of the expanded thyroid clonotypes (frequency above 0.001), which suggests that blood repertoires may reflect thyroid immune responses. A model built on a 13 V-J signature distinguished ophthalmopathy from stable hyperthyroidism, reaching around 88% sensitivity and about 81% specificity in cross-validation and 80%/75% in testing.

Comment on this clonotype: Its antigen is unknown. The junction departs from the called germline gene at one end, perhaps through a read error.

CDR1 and CDR2, per the germline V gene, are SGHVS and FQNEAQ. Counted from cysteine to phenylalanine, this CDR3 has 16 amino acids. Only CDR3 DNA remains: 48 bases, in frame from the first base. TCR beta CDR3 regions were amplified from RNA transcripts. The TCR CDR3 was subjected to a first round of RT-PCR using the HTBI primer set and the Qiagen OneStep RT-PCR kit. Libraries were constructed in a second round of multiplex PCR, after which size selection and purification were performed. Paired-end sequencing of the libraries was performed with 100 bp reads on an Illumina HiSeq2000. The original pipeline was this. SOAPnuke was used to process the raw data, removing reads that contained adapters or uncalled bases, had a mean Phred below 15, or lacked an exact match to the constant primer or identifier. COPE v1.2.5 was used to merge the high-quality paired reads, and each unique nucleotide sequence was defined as a clonotype. Clonotypes were aligned to IMGT TRBV, TRBD and TRBJ reference segments using MiTCR v1.1. The analysis was restricted to V-J combinations with a frequency above 0.0001, which together covered around 99% of the repertoires. A TCS score was defined as the ratio of F50 (clonal expansion) to E x V (chaos), with BLOSUM62-based TCRdist applied between CDR3 peptides within each V-J. Welch's t-statistics and random forest reduced 500 to 650 V-J features to under 15, which were used in a naive Bayes classifier (R e1071). TCRdb trimmed public reads at Q25 via fastp, called clones via MiXCR and kept in-frame beta chains. Records with the same CDR3 protein are collapsed into one entry carrying the most frequent genes and DNA. These V and J calls rely on TCRdb rather than the paper's analysis. Recorded for this sample are some 600,000 distinct CDR3 sequences; under 60% of them occurred a single time. The ten largest clones represent roughly 8.2% of the sample.

Graves' hyperthyroidism was defined as stable when no progression to ophthalmopathy occurred over 18 months of follow-up. The hyperthyroidism patients were between 18 and 65 years old and newly diagnosed, with a disease duration of less than 2 months. Patients with uncontrolled infections, other autoimmune diseases, pregnancy or lactation were excluded. Diagnoses relied on clinical symptoms, serum thyroxine and TRAb, thyroid ultrasound and orbital computed tomography. Trizol reagent was used to extract total RNA, and RNA quality was then checked on an Agilent 2100 Bioanalyzer. Recombination linked TRBV7-8 to TRBJ1-1; the D gene is possibly TRBD1, with 5 bases matching. The sample consisted of peripheral blood or thyroid tissue (not recorded which). The TCR sequence derives from a woman aged 18-29 years with Graves' hyperthyroidism. Donor details come from another sample of the same person, matched by shared clones. The CDR3 is CASSQGTGDFNTEAFF. The sequenced DNA: TGCGCCAGCAGCCAAGGGACGGGGGACTTTAACACTGAAGCTTTCTTT.